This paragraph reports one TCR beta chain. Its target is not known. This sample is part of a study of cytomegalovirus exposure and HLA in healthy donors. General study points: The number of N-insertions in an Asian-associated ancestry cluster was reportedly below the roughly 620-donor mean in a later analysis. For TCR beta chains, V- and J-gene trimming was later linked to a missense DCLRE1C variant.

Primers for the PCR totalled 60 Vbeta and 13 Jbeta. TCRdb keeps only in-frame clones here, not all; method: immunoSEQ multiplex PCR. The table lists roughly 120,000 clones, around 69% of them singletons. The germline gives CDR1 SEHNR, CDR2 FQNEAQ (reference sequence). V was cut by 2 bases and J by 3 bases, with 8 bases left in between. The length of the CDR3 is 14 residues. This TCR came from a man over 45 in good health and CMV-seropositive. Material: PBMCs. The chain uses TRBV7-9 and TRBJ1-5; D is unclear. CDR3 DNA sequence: TGTGCCAGCAGCTTATTGGGCACCAATCAGCCCCAGCATTTT. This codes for CASSLLGTNQPQHF. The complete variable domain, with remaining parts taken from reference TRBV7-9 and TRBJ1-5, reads DTGVSQNPRHKITKRGQNVTFRCDPISEHNRLYWYRQTLGQGPEFLTYFQNEAQLEKSRLLSDRFSAERPKGSFSTLEIQRTEQGDSAMYLCASSLLGTNQPQHFGDGTRLSIL.